What follows describes a single T cell receptor (beta chain). This clonotype was seen a few times. Its antigen remains undetermined. Base qualities are not at hand, and no much larger clone is one base apart. Peripheral blood CD8+ and CD4+ T cells from healthy donors, Susac syndrome patients and multiple sclerosis patients were profiled using high-throughput TCR beta sequencing. Healthy donors were included as age- and sex-matched controls. Bulk CD8+ and CD4+ T cells were purified by magnetic negative isolation, while CD8+ TEMRA cells were enriched using FACS. Blood was collected in EDTA tubes and processed within 24 hours, with PBMCs isolated through density gradient centrifugation. PBMCs intended for TCR sequencing were frozen in liquid nitrogen and were later thawed in a 37 degrees C water bath. Purity of sorted or isolated CD4+, CD8+ and CD8+ TEMRA cells was at least 90%. This sample is drawn from a study of CD8 T cells in Susac syndrome (dated by TCRdb to about 2019). About the full investigation: Repertoire sequencing was used to test whether CD8+ T cell activation and differentiation in Susac syndrome was antigen driven.

The V and J ends are trimmed by 0 bases and 7 bases, leaving 10 bases between them. According to the germline V gene, CDR1 reads MGHRA and CDR2 reads YSYEKL. The CDR3 runs 14 amino acids, cysteine and phenylalanine included. The sequence is cut down to CDR3 DNA, 42 bases in frame from base 1. On the study overall, not on this receptor specifically: The number of individuals in the TCR sequencing and HLA analysis was recognized as being relatively small.

RNA was extracted with the RNeasy kit and about 0.5 to 1 ug was reverse transcribed using random hexamers. The immunoSEQ multiplex PCR assay, which covers 54 Vbeta and 13 Jbeta segments, was used to amplify TCR beta CDR3 regions. PCR amplification bias was corrected by using a synthetic template baseline for primer optimization and computational correction. The source study handled its data this way. Reads were annotated to V, D and J genes per IMGT and analyzed with immunoSEQ Analyzer, keeping only productive sequences. Clonality was computed as one minus Shannon entropy normalized by log2 of the number of productive unique sequences. For each patient and control, public and private clones were evaluated within the 100 most prevalent clones. Clones were defined as Susac-specific if absent from the healthy and MS cohorts, from roughly 1,100 published viral clones and from other ImmuneACCESS disease sequences. TCRdb reprocessed the public reads (quality trimming at Q25 with fastp, clone calling with MiXCR) and kept in-frame beta chains. Identical CDR3 protein sequences are pooled into one entry, listed with their most common genes and DNA. The V and J calls were determined by TCRdb, not by the authors. The table for this sample lists about 120,000 distinct CDR3 sequences; 90% to 95% of them were counted only once. The ten top clones hold 0.095% to 0.1% of the sample.

The specimen was CD4+ T cells from PBMCs. The sequence derives from a human donor in good health. The sequence joins TRBV4-1 to TRBJ1-5, with the identity of the D gene unclear. CDR3 sequence: CASSQDSAGQPQHF. At the DNA level, the sequence is TGCGCCAGCAGCCAAGATAGCGCCGGGCAGCCCCAGCATTTT.